The entry below gives a single T cell receptor (beta chain) sequence along with its context. The source of the sample is a study of T cell changes during pregnancy in multiple sclerosis. Method: immunoSEQ multiplex PCR; TCRdb's copy keeps in-frame clones and lacks some. The table has 59,000 or so clones, around 90% seen once. In germline, CDR1 is MNHEY, CDR2 SMNVEV (reference sequence). The CDR3 has 14 amino acids. Trimming took 5 bases from V and 7 from J, leaving 18 bases between them. Source: peripheral blood, taken in the third trimester of pregnancy. The rearrangement joins TRBV27 to TRBJ2-7, with D possibly TRBD2 on 6 matching bases. The sequence came from a female donor in good health, enrolled as a control in a pregnancy study. In nucleotides, the CDR3 is TGTGCCAGCAGTCCACGGACTAAACTTGATGAGCAGTACTTC. Its protein is CASSPRTKLDEQYF.